This TCR beta chain is drawn from a study of molecular identifiers for immune sequencing clone quantification (dated by TCRdb to 2017 to 2018). Looking at the study overall: In a replicate experiment, RNA from about 19,000 or 110,000 naive CD8 T cells was split into five aliquots, four of which were sequenced. This methods study used CD8 T cells to benchmark TCR RNA copy counting and molecular-identifier clustering-based TCR repertoire sequencing (MIDCIRS).

This clonotype has at least ten counts. Its binding antigen is unknown. No clone much larger than this one lies a single base away; base qualities are absent. The research as a whole found: Spiked-in Jurkat TCR RNA (approximately 10 copies' worth), which is not part of the donor repertoire, was contained in the naive libraries. Highly expanded clone sizes could be underestimated because identical TCR molecules may share a barcode. In CMV-specific effector cells, over 98% of molecules were held by clones above 20 RNA copies, whereas under 1% of molecules were held by such clones in naive cells. Spiked-in Jurkat TCR RNA equal to a single cell's worth was reported to be detectable even within 1,200,000 naive CD8 T cells. When barcode sub-clustering was omitted, TCR diversity was inflated by chimeric consensus sequences, with chimeras reaching as high as 47%. Approximately 2.7 recovered TCR RNA copies per cell were obtained by modeling, versus about 10 by digital PCR, implying a capture efficiency of roughly 32%.

The germline V gene yields LGHNA for CDR1 and YSLEER for CDR2. V is clipped by 0 bases and J by 1 base, and the sequence between their germline boundaries is 10 bases long. Measured from the cysteine to the phenylalanine, the CDR3 is 15 residues long. The retained sequence is limited to the CDR3, 45 bases, with the frame set at the first base. Library method: PCR. The sequencing machine was an Illumina HiSeq 4000. Preparation of bulk TCR libraries followed a previously described approach, with the TCR primers listed in Table S5. The Qiagen AllPrep DNA/RNA kit was used to purify total RNA. Reads from multiple sequencing runs of the same library were pooled before analysis. Per the authors' processing: Reads were retained only if an exact TCR constant sequence was present, and the retained reads were trimmed to 150 nt and grouped according to their 12-nt molecular barcodes. Within each barcode group, reads were sub-clustered at a 15% Levenshtein threshold, and quality-weighted consensus sequences were built per RNA molecule. Non-functional sequences were discarded, and so were lower-count sequences lying one edit away from another sequence. Barcode sub-clusters with fewer than 20% of the maximum read count were removed, based on fitting two negative binomial distributions. TCRdb's own reprocessing of the public reads used fastp at Q25 and MiXCR and kept productive beta chains. Merged by CDR3 protein, the rows form single entries marked with the most common genes and DNA. Clone size and V and J calls follow TCRdb, not the original study. The sample profile shows approximately 670,000 distinct CDR3 sequences; about 20% of them were found once. The ten largest clones take up 0.7% to 1% of the sample.

Libraries of naive CD8 T cells were generated from around 20,000 to 1,000,000 sorted cells, with 10%, 30% or 50% of the purified RNA used. Naive CD8 T cells, defined as CD8+CD4-CCR7+CD45RA+, were FACS-sorted into RLT Plus buffer on a BD FACSAria II. Around 11 TCR copies' worth of Jurkat RNA were spiked into about 20,000-1,000,000 naive CD8 T cell samples to test detection sensitivity. Enrichment of CD8 T cells was done with RosetteSep CD8+ T Cell Enrichment Cocktail plus Ficoll-Paque, and ACK red cell lysis came afterward. The sample comprised naive CD8+ T cells from blood, with Jurkat cell RNA spiked in. This sample's cell subset or site label indicates: FACS-sorted CD8+CD4-CCR7+CD45RA+ naive T cells. This TCR was sampled from a human donor in good health. Some libraries in this study had Jurkat cell RNA spiked in. This chain is built from TRBV4-3 and TRBJ2-7; no D gene can be assigned with confidence. The nucleotide sequence reads as follows: TGCGCCAGCAGCCAAGATCTGGGGTTTTCCTACGAGCAGTACTTC. It is translated as CASSQDLGFSYEQYF.